This TCR beta chain was recovered during a study of T cell responses to AZD1222 COVID-19 vaccine. The study's findings and limits: Sampling captured repertoires only after the peak T cell response. White British ancestry dominated among donors, who included more females, and clonal diversity was possibly underestimated. Vaccine-associated CD4 TCRs ranged over spike, dominating at 160-218 and 743-854. Spike-specific TCR breadth and depth grew following two AZD1222 doses.

The repertoire was sequenced with immunoSEQ multiplex PCR; TCRdb's copy has only in-frame clones and lacks some. The data hold roughly 120,000 clones, with about 90% observed a single time. This clone was counted a single time. Its matching antigen is unknown. The CDR3 contains 16 residues. V was pared by 4 bases and J by 7 bases, with 10 bases of the junction left unmatched. The germline V gene has CDR1 SGHRS and CDR2 YFSETQ. V is TRBV5-1 and J is TRBJ1-6; 8 bases agree with TRBD1. This receptor was identified in an adult in good health. This specimen consisted of peripheral blood, obtained on day 0 of AZD1222 vaccination. In DNA form, the CDR3 reads TGCGCCAGCAGCGAACAGGGGGGAATTAAAAATTCACCCCTCCACTTT. This gives the protein CASSEQGGIKNSPLHF.